The next 20 T cell receptor beta chains were all read from a single sample in a study of cytomegalovirus exposure and HLA in healthy donors. The study ran its PCR with 60 Vbeta and 13 Jbeta primers. Using immunoSEQ multiplex PCR, the repertoire was profiled, and TCRdb retains in-frame clones only, with some absent. Of more than 200,000 clones listed, 82% are singletons. The sequenced sample consisted of PBMCs. The receptors were sampled from a man aged 35 to 55 in good health and CMV-seropositive.

The rearrangement joins TRBV15 to TRBJ2-3; 12 positions agree with TRBD2. Germline-derived CDR1 and CDR2 are LNHNV and YYDKDF (reference sequence). Trimming at V came to 6 bases and at J to 4 bases, leaving 8 bases not matched to a gene. CDR3 length equals 16 residues. For the CDR3, the DNA is TGTGCCACCAGTCTGCGACTAGCGGGAGATCCAGATACGCAGTATTTT. It codes for CATSLRLAGDPDTQYF.

This rearrangement joins TRBV14 to TRBJ1-1; D call uncertain. The CDR3 totals 14 residues. Germline-derived CDR1 and CDR2 are SGHDN and FVKESK. V lost 3 bases and J 8 bases, leaving 16 bases between the germline ends. The CDR3 spells CASSQRLRAGEAFF. The CDR3 DNA sequence: TGTGCCAGCAGCCAGAGGTTAAGGGCGGGGGAAGCTTTCTTT. The full variable domain, completed using reference TRBV14 and TRBJ1-1, is EAGVTQFPSHSVIEKGQTVTLRCDPISGHDNLYWYRRVMGKEIKFLLHFVKESKQDESGMPNNRFLAERTGGTYSTLKVQPAELEDSGVYFCASSQRLRAGEAFFGQGTRLTVV.

The gene calls are TRBV4-1 and TRBJ2-1, with D maybe TRBD2 (7 bases). Trimming cost V 0 bases and J 6 bases, with 15 bases left between them. CDR3 length: 16 amino acids. Germline V gives CDR1 MGHRA, CDR2 YSYEKL. The CDR3 is CASSQEGGGSGNEQFF. For the CDR3, the DNA is TGCGCCAGCAGCCAAGAGGGGGGCGGGAGTGGCAATGAGCAGTTCTTC.

This clone was seen a few times. The junction shows a germline mismatch at one end, possibly a read error. This chain connects TRBV3-1 (or the pseudogene TRBV3-2) to TRBJ1-6, with unresolved D. Germline CDR1 LGHDT, CDR2 YNNKEL (reference sequence). This CDR3 region has 9 residues. The CDR3 here is CASEPRLNF. In nucleotides, the CDR3 is TGTGCCAGCGAACCGAGGCTGAACTTT.

This clone appeared a few times. The V and J genes are TRBV19 and TRBJ1-1; the D gene is possibly TRBD1 (5 bases). V gave up 4 bases and J gave up 1 base, with 13 bases separating them. The CDR3 covers 15 residues. Germline values: CDR1 LNHDA, CDR2 SQIVND (reference sequence). CDR3 in amino acids: CASSRGDSPNTEAFF. The CDR3 coding sequence is TGTGCCAGTAGTAGAGGAGACAGCCCGAACACTGAAGCTTTCTTT.

This chain joins TRBV19 and TRBJ2-1; 13 bases match TRBD2. Germline V gene sequence: CDR1 LNHDA, CDR2 SQIVND (reference sequence). The CDR3 length is 16 residues. J lost 8 bases, V lost 4 bases, and 8 bases had no gene match. In DNA, the CDR3 is TGTGCCAGTAGTACCGGACTAGCGGGAGAAAAGTATGAGCAGTTCTTC. It translates to CASSTGLAGEKYEQFF.

V gene TRBV11-3 combines with J gene TRBJ2-5, with 8 bases matching TRBD1. This CDR3 has 13 amino acids. V lost 11 bases, J lost 5 bases, and 10 bases stayed unmatched. Germline loops: CDR1 SGHNT, CDR2 YENEEA. The CDR3 DNA sequence: TGTGCCTCCCAGGGGGCGGGAACGGAGACCCAGTACTTC. Translated, it gives CASQGAGTETQYF. Together with reference TRBV11-3 and TRBJ2-5, the CDR3 gives the full variable domain: EAGVVQSPRYKIIEKKQPVAFWCNPISGHNTLYWYLQNLGQGPELLIRYENEEAVDDSQLPKDRFSAERLKGVDSTLKIQPAELGDSAVYLCASQGAGTETQYFGPGTRLLVL.

The chain is built from TRBV6-5 and TRBJ2-2; 7 bases match TRBD1. The CDR3 has 15 residues. The junction had 5 bases not matched to a gene; V was cut back by 5 bases and J by 2 bases. Per germline, CDR1 MNHEY and CDR2 SVGAGI. This chain's CDR3 is CASSTGTVNTGELFF. The CDR3 region has the DNA TGTGCCAGCAGTACAGGGACAGTCAACACCGGGGAGCTGTTTTTT.

The V and J genes are TRBV6-5 and TRBJ2-1, with D unclear. The CDR3 has 12 amino acids. CDR1 and CDR2 from the germline V gene are MNHEY and SVGAGI. V was shortened by 7 bases and J by 8 bases, with 12 bases between the two germline ends. CDR3 sequence reads: CASKSLVDEQFF. As DNA, the CDR3 is TGTGCCAGCAAATCCCTAGTGGATGAGCAGTTCTTC.

The chain joins TRBV27 to TRBJ1-5; 8 bases match TRBD1. The closer fit of TRBJ2-3 to the DNA end suggests the J call may be wrong. CDR3 size: 14 residues. Germline CDR1 MNHEY, CDR2 SMNVEV (reference sequence). The chain's CDR3 is CASSLTGGVQPQYF. CDR3 DNA: TGTGCCAGCAGCCTCACAGGGGGTGTTCAGCCCCAGTATTTT.

This clone was seen just once. Other DNA sequences from this sample encode an identical CDR3 as well. J is TRBJ1-1 and V is TRBV18; the D gene is possibly TRBD1 (6 bases). The CDR3 runs to 14 residues. V lost 6 bases and J 0 bases, leaving 11 bases between the germline ends. Germline loops: CDR1 KGHSH, CDR2 LQKENI. CDR3 DNA: TGTGCCAGCTCGCCAGACAGGCTGAACACTGAAGCTTTCTTT. This codes for CASSPDRLNTEAFF.

This clone was recorded only once. The gene calls are TRBV27 and TRBJ2-1; D may be TRBD2 (5 bases). CDR1 and CDR2 from the germline V gene are MNHEY and SMNVEV (reference sequence). V was cut by 5 bases and J by 3 bases, with 14 bases left in between. The CDR3 is made up of 15 amino acids. CDR3 coding DNA: TGTGCCAGCAGTCCCAGCAGCGGAGGCTACAATGAGCAGTTCTTC. It codes for CASSPSSGGYNEQFF.

Of note for this clone: The sample has other DNA sequences that encode this CDR3 too. V and J are TRBV5-1 and TRBJ1-5; D not resolved. Trimming pared 0 bases from V and 0 bases from J, leaving 7 bases between. Germline V gene lookup returns CDR1 SGHRS and CDR2 YFSETQ. This CDR3 comprises 15 residues. This CDR3 is CASSLGGLSNQPQHF. The CDR3 nucleotides are TGCGCCAGCAGCTTGGGTGGGCTTAGCAATCAGCCCCAGCATTTT.

This clone was seen a single time. This chain connects TRBV2 to TRBJ1-1; TRBD1 matches at 9 bases. Germline CDR1 is SNHLY and CDR2 is FYNNEI. The CDR3 runs to 12 residues. Unmatched junction bases numbered 3, after V lost 2 bases and J lost 11 bases. CDR3 protein: CASSESGQGAFF. The CDR3 nucleotides are TGTGCCAGCAGTGAATCCGGACAGGGGGCTTTCTTT.

The V gene is TRBV7-6, the J gene TRBJ1-3; D gene uncertain. This CDR3 contains 15 residues. Germline CDR1 is SGHVS and CDR2 is FNYEAQ. Trimming took 1 base from V and 2 from J, leaving 9 bases between them. CDR3 coding DNA: TGTGCCAGCAGCTTAGACGGGAGGACTGGAAACACCATATATTTT. Amino acids: CASSLDGRTGNTIYF.

In DNA form, the CDR3 reads TGTGCCACCACAGCGGGAGGCTCCACAGATACGCAGTATTTT. This codes for CATTAGGSTDTQYF. The chain links TRBV7-3 to TRBJ2-3; 9 nucleotides match TRBD2. CDR3 length: 14 residues. V was clipped by 10 bases and J by 2 bases; unmatched bases: 7. The germline V gene encodes CDR1 SGHTA and CDR2 FQGTGA.

The V and J genes are TRBV5-4 and TRBJ2-2; 8 nucleotides match TRBD1. Germline V gives CDR1 SGHNT, CDR2 YYREEE (reference sequence). There are 16 residues in the CDR3. Trimming removed 1 base from V and 5 bases from J; junction bases left unmatched: 7. CDR3 in amino acids: CASSLRPQGGTGELFF. CDR3 coding DNA: TGTGCCAGCAGCTTGAGGCCACAGGGGGGTACCGGGGAGCTGTTTTTT.

About this clone itself: One end of the junction varies from germline; a read error may be responsible. This chain uses TRBV15 with TRBJ2-7, with a weak D call TRBD2 (6 bases). Germline V gene lookup returns CDR1 LNHNV and CDR2 YYDKDF (reference sequence). The CDR3 consists of 14 residues. The CDR3 sequence: CATSREASGTPIDF. The CDR3 DNA is TGTGCCACCAGCAGAGAGGCATCCGGGACTCCGATTGACTTC.

The CDR3 here is CASSFVGGSGNTIYF. The CDR3, as DNA: TGTGCCAGCAGCTTCGTAGGAGGCTCTGGAAACACCATATATTTT. The V and J genes are TRBV5-6 and TRBJ1-3; no definite D call. The CDR3 runs 15 residues. Trimming shortened V by 2 bases and J by 0 bases, and 9 bases separated the two germline ends. CDR1 SGHDT and CDR2 YYEEEE come from the germline V gene.

This clone has a handful of counts. The chain combines TRBV27 with TRBJ1-1; 9 nucleotides match TRBD1. Trimming cost V 8 bases and J 5 bases; bases outside gene matches: 6. Germline V lookup: CDR1 MNHEY, CDR2 SMNVEV (reference sequence). This CDR3 is built from 13 residues. The CDR3 region has the DNA TGTGCCAGCGGGATACAGGGGGCTACTGAAGCTTTCTTT. Amino acid sequence: CASGIQGATEAFF.